A selection of T cell receptor beta chains follows, all from one sample in a study of a mutant IDH1 vaccine in newly diagnosed glioma. Profiled with immunoSEQ multiplex PCR; TCRdb holds only in-frame clones, not every one. The table has just under 45,000 clones, around 93% seen once; the top ten hold about 3.9%. No antigen is known for these receptors. The sample here was PBMCs, taken from a glioma patient whose treatment included an IDH1 peptide vaccine. The receptor source for this set is a man between 50 and 59 years old with glioma. Each CDR3 is given with its conserved first and last residue. The D gene is left open where the match is weak. Clone size appears in some rows only: once, few, many, or a class for an expanded clone.

j_gene,d_gene,v_gene,abundance,CDR3aa,CDR3nt
TRBJ2-7,.,TRBV30,.,CAWASGPGDEQYF,TGTGCCTGGGCCTCCGGGCCCGGGGACGAGCAGTACTTC
TRBJ2-2,.,TRBV4-2,.,CASKGGSGELFF,TGTGCCAGCAAGGGGGGGTCCGGGGAGCTGTTTTTT
TRBJ2-7,TRBD1,TRBV5-6,once,CASSFRDRGYEQYF,TGTGCCAGCAGCTTCCGGGACAGGGGCTACGAGCAGTACTTC
TRBJ2-2,.,TRBV14,once,CASSQARDRYTGELFF,TGTGCCAGCAGCCAGGCGCGGGACAGATACACCGGGGAGCTGTTTTTT
TRBJ1-4,TRBD1,TRBV28,.,CASIPGQENEKLFF,TGTGCCAGCATCCCGGGACAGGAAAATGAAAAACTGTTTTTT
TRBJ1-6,.,TRBV28,.,CATRYSTYNSPLHF,TGTGCCACCAGATACAGTACCTATAATTCACCCCTCCACTTT
TRBJ1-5,.,TRBV30,few,CAWSEYSGKNQPQHF,TGTGCCTGGAGTGAGTACAGCGGGAAGAATCAGCCCCAGCATTTT
TRBJ2-5,TRBD1,TRBV27,.,CASSPHRGQETQYF,TGTGCCAGCAGTCCGCACAGGGGCCAAGAGACCCAGTACTTC
TRBJ2-3,TRBD2,TRBV2,.,CASRGGTSGSRADTQYF,TGTGCCAGCAGGGGAGGGACTAGCGGGAGTAGGGCAGATACGCAGTATTTT
TRBJ1-5,TRBD1,TRBV28,.,CASSRDRPNQPQHF,TGTGCCAGCTCCAGGGACAGGCCCAATCAGCCCCAGCATTTT
TRBJ2-3,TRBD2,TRBV15,once,CATSRDRQAGVDTQYF,TGTGCCACCAGCAGAGATCGTCAAGCGGGGGTGGATACGCAGTATTTT
TRBJ2-3,.,TRBV29-1,.,CSAEGAGESTDTQYF,TGCAGCGCCGAGGGGGCGGGAGAAAGCACAGATACGCAGTATTTT
TRBJ1-5,.,TRBV27,.,CASSLGGQPQHF,TGTGCCAGCAGTTTAGGGGGTCAGCCCCAGCATTTT
TRBJ2-5,.,TRBV5-6,once,CASSLDGTTETQYF,TGTGCCAGCAGCTTGGATGGGACCACGGAGACCCAGTACTTC
TRBJ2-1,TRBD2,TRBV28,.,CASSRLFTSGRQNEQFF,TGTGCCAGCAGCCGACTTTTTACTAGCGGGAGACAGAATGAGCAGTTCTTC
TRBJ1-1,TRBD1,TRBV14,.,CASSRRQGSSEAFF,TGTGCCAGCAGCCGTAGACAGGGATCTTCTGAAGCTTTCTTT
TRBJ2-5,.,TRBV5-4,.,CASSSDGSGTQYF,TGTGCCAGCAGCTCGGACGGATCAGGGACCCAGTACTTC
TRBJ1-2,.,TRBV6-6,.,CASSYGVQGYTF,TGTGCCAGCAGTTACGGGGTGCAAGGCTACACCTTC
TRBJ1-5,.,TRBV6-1,.,CASSELSNQPQHF,TGTGCCAGCAGTGAGCTTAGCAATCAGCCCCAGCATTTT
TRBJ2-3,TRBD2,TRBV5-1,.,CASSLGLAGTDTQYF,TGCGCCAGCAGCTTGGGGCTAGCGGGCACAGATACGCAGTATTTT
TRBJ2-7,.,TRBV7-8,.,CASSLEVGGTHEQYF,TGTGCCAGCAGCTTAGAAGTTGGGGGAACCCACGAGCAGTACTTC
TRBJ2-7,.,TRBV5-6,.,CASSRDSGPGGQYF,TGTGCCAGCAGCCGGGACTCAGGCCCAGGGGGGCAGTACTTC
TRBJ2-7,TRBD2,TRBV5-1,.,CASSLALAGVDEQYF,TGCGCCAGCAGCTTGGCACTAGCGGGAGTGGACGAGCAGTACTTC
TRBJ1-1,TRBD1,TRBV4-3,.,CASSQDPDRGWTEAFF,TGCGCCAGCAGCCAAGATCCAGACAGGGGTTGGACTGAAGCTTTCTTT
TRBJ2-3,.,TRBV4-3,once,CASSQDRGSTDTQYF,TGCGCCAGCAGCCAAGATAGGGGAAGCACAGATACGCAGTATTTT
TRBJ2-7,.,TRBV13,.,CASSLRGSYEQYF,TGTGCCAGCAGCTTAAGGGGCTCCTACGAGCAGTACTTC
TRBJ2-5,.,TRBV29-1,.,CSAAEGGATETQYF,TGCAGCGCCGCGGAGGGGGGGGCTACAGAGACCCAGTACTTC
TRBJ1-6,TRBD1,TRBV5-1,.,CASSLTTGTGTPRILTPLHF,TGCGCCAGCAGCCTGACGACTGGGACAGGGACCCCCCGAATACTGACACCCCTCCACTTT
TRBJ2-3,.,TRBV2,.,CASSRDIPPQYF,TGTGCCAGCAGTCGGGACATCCCCCCGCAGTATTTT
TRBJ1-4,.,TRBV28,.,CASSFRTGNEKLFF,TGTGCCAGCAGTTTCCGAACAGGGAATGAAAAACTGTTTTTT
TRBJ2-2,TRBD1,TRBV18,.,CASSPDRVGTGELFF,TGTGCCAGCTCACCCGACAGGGTTGGCACCGGGGAGCTGTTTTTT
TRBJ2-3,TRBD2,TRBV13,.,CASSPLGLAGVLTDTQYF,TGTGCCAGCAGCCCCCTAGGACTAGCGGGAGTGCTTACAGATACGCAGTATTTT
TRBJ2-5,.,TRBV18,.,CASSPMGGETQYF,TGTGCCAGCTCACCCATGGGTGGAGAGACCCAGTACTTC
TRBJ1-4,.,TRBV6-5,.,CASSYSGAVSNEKLFF,TGTGCCAGCAGTTACTCTGGGGCAGTGTCTAATGAAAAACTGTTTTTT
TRBJ1-1,TRBD1,TRBV6-6,.,CASSFTGGTEAFF,TGTGCCAGCAGTTTTACAGGGGGCACTGAAGCTTTCTTT
TRBJ1-5,.,TRBV5-4,.,CASAPFGSNQPQHF,TGTGCCAGCGCCCCTTTCGGGAGCAATCAGCCCCAGCATTTT
TRBJ2-3,.,TRBV7-2,.,CASSSKAKSTDTQYF,TGTGCCAGCAGCTCGAAAGCGAAGAGCACAGATACGCAGTATTTT